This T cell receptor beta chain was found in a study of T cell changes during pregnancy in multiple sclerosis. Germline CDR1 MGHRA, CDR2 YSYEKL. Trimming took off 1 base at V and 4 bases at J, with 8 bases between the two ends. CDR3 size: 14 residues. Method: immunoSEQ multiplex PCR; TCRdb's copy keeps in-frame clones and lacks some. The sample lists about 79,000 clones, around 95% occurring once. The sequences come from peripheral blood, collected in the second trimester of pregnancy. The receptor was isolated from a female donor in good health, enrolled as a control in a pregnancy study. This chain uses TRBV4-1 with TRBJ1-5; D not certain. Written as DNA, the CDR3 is TGCGCCAGCAGCCAAGTACGGAGTAATCAGCCCCAGCATTTT. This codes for CASSQVRSNQPQHF.